The present entry profiles one T cell receptor beta chain with its context. The antigen is undetermined. Time point noted: pre-treatment sample, taken before nivolumab and TIL therapy. V lost 6 bases and J lost 0; bases outside the gene matches: 9. CDR1 and CDR2 (germline): SQVTM, ANQGSEA. This CDR3 comprises 16 residues. The sample originates from a study of TIL therapy for anti-PD-1-resistant metastatic lung cancer. For the study at large: Most patients had lung adenocarcinoma.

General observations from the study: The cohort had more treatment-naive, never-smoker and oncogene-addicted patients than typical.

Sequencing used immunoSEQ v3. Survey-level samples got some 2 million read pairs; deep-level samples got about 5-6.5 million. The method was immunoSEQ multiplex PCR; TCRdb's version includes in-frame clones alone and lacks a portion of them. The sample lists about 36,000 clones, around 67% occurring once. This chain joins TRBV29-1 and TRBJ2-7; TRBD1 matches at 12 bases. The source of this sequence is a person between 25 and 79 years old with non-small cell lung cancer. The source material was blood, sampled at baseline. CDR3 residues: CSVRDRGPLSSYEQYF. The CDR3 nucleotides read TGCAGCGTACGGGACAGGGGGCCTCTGAGCTCCTACGAGCAGTACTTC.